Detailed here is one TCR beta chain. The CDR3 contains 14 residues. Germline V gene lookup returns CDR1 SEHNR and CDR2 FQNEAQ (reference sequence). Trimming at V came to 3 bases and at J to 6 bases, leaving 0 bases not matched to a gene. TCRdb's copy holds only in-frame clones and misses some; the assay was immunoSEQ multiplex PCR. The table has fewer than 65,000 clones, 70% to 90% seen once. This record belongs to a study of blood T cell repertoires in COVID-19. The wider study: Spain, Italy and the United States supplied samples that represented acute and convalescent COVID-19. PBMCs, B-cell-depleted T cells, or T cells provided the cDNA or gDNA that made up the material.

V and J are TRBV7-9 and TRBJ2-1; 12 bases fit TRBD2. This receptor was taken from a human donor in a cohort sampled during active COVID-19. The sequenced material came from peripheral blood. CDR3 coding DNA: TGTGCCAGCAGCTTGACTAGCGGGGGCAATGAGCAGTTCTTC. Translating gives CASSLTSGGNEQFF. Using reference TRBV7-9 and TRBJ2-1 for the parts outside the CDR3, the full variable domain is DTGVSQNPRHKITKRGQNVTFRCDPISEHNRLYWYRQTLGQGPEFLTYFQNEAQLEKSRLLSDRFSAERPKGSFSTLEIQRTEQGDSAMYLCASSLTSGGNEQFFGPGTRLTVL.